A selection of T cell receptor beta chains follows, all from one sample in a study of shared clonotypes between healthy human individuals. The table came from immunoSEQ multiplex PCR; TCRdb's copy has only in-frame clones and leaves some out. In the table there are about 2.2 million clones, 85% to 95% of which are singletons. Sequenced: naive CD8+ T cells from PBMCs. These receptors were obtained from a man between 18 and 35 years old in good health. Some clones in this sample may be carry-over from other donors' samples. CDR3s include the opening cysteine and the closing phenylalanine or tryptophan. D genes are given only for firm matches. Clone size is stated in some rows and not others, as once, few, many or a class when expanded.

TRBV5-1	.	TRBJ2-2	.	CASSRTFDSPNTGELFF	TGCGCCAGCAGCCGGACCTTCGACAGTCCGAACACCGGGGAGCTGTTTTTT
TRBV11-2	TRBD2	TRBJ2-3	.	CASSLSPGLGVSTDTQYF	TGTGCCAGCAGCTTATCTCCGGGACTAGGAGTTAGCACAGATACGCAGTATTTT
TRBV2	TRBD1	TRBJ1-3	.	CASSSRTGSYF	TGTGCCAGCAGTTCTAGGACAGGCTCATATTTT
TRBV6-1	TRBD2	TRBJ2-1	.	CASSELAGPYNEQFF	TGTGCCAGCAGTGAGCTAGCGGGACCCTACAATGAGCAGTTCTTC
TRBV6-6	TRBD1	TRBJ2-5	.	CASSYWEDRGETQYF	TGTGCCAGCAGTTACTGGGAGGACAGGGGAGAGACCCAGTACTTC
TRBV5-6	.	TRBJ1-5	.	CASSTRGAQPQHF	TGTGCCAGCAGCACCCGGGGCGCTCAGCCCCAGCATTTT
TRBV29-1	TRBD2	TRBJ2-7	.	CSVALAGGLSYEQYF	TGCAGCGTGGCGCTAGCGGGAGGCCTATCCTACGAGCAGTACTTC
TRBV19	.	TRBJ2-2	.	CASRVAGELFF	TGTGCCAGTAGGGTGGCCGGGGAGCTGTTTTTT
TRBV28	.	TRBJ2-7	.	CASSFAGPYEQYF	TGTGCCAGCAGTTTCGCAGGGCCCTACGAGCAGTACTTC
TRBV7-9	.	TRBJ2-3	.	CASKAGGAQYF	TGTGCCAGCAAGGCCGGAGGGGCGCAGTATTTT
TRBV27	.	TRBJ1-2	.	CASSSPGQTDYGYTF	TGTGCCAGCAGTTCGCCCGGACAGACGGACTATGGCTACACCTTC
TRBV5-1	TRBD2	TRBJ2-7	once	CASSPPRIGSGPYEQYF	TGCGCCAGCAGCCCTCCCCGGATAGGTAGCGGGCCTTACGAGCAGTACTTC
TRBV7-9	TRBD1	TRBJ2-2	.	CASQSTGANTGELFF	TGTGCCAGCCAGTCGACAGGGGCGAACACCGGGGAGCTGTTTTTT
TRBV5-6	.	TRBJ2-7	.	CASSRRLGLGSDEQYF	TGTGCCAGCAGCCGACGCCTCGGTCTGGGATCGGACGAGCAGTACTTC
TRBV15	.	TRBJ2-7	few	CATSPRVDYEQYF	TGTGCCACCAGTCCCAGGGTGGACTACGAGCAGTACTTC
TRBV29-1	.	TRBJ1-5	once	CSVVGGNSQHF	TGCAGCGTTGTGGGGGGAAACAGCCAGCATTTT